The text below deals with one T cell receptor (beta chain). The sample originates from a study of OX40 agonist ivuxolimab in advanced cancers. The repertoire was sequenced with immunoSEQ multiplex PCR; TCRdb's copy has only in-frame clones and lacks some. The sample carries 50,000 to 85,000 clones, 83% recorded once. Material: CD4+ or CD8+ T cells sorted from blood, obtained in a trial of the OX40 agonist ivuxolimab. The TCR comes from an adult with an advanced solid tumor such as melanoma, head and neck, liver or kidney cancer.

The CDR3 DNA is TGTGCCAGCAGCTTAGGCCGTACAGGGGTCGACACTGAAGCTTTCTTT. It translates to CASSLGRTGVDTEAFF. The genes are TRBV11-1 and TRBJ1-1; 7 nucleotides agree with TRBD1. The CDR3 sequence is 16 residues long. V trimming: 1 base; J trimming: 3 bases; junction bases outside the gene matches: 8. Germline assignment: CDR1 SGHAT and CDR2 FQDESV (reference sequence).